This T cell receptor beta chain was sequenced for a study of shared clonotypes between healthy human individuals. Splitting the CD4+ cells yielded a CD45RA+ naive subset and a CD45RA-negative memory subset. The CDR3 has 17 amino acids. CDR1 and CDR2 (germline): SGHTA, FQGNSA. J lost 11 bases, V lost 5 bases, and 17 bases had no gene match. Sequencing was performed with immunoSEQ multiplex PCR; in TCRdb, only in-frame clones are kept and a portion is missing. The sample carries some 650,000 clones, approximately 97% recorded once. The sequenced sample consisted of naive CD4+ T cells sorted from blood. Sample subset: CD45RA+ positively selected. This clonotype originated in a woman in her twenties or thirties in good health. The chain recombines TRBV7-2 with TRBJ2-1, with 11 bases aligning to TRBD2. The CDR3 coding sequence is TGTGCCAGCAGCCACAAGGGGACTAGCGGAATAACAAATAAGCAGTTCTTC. Translating it yields CASSHKGTSGITNKQFF.